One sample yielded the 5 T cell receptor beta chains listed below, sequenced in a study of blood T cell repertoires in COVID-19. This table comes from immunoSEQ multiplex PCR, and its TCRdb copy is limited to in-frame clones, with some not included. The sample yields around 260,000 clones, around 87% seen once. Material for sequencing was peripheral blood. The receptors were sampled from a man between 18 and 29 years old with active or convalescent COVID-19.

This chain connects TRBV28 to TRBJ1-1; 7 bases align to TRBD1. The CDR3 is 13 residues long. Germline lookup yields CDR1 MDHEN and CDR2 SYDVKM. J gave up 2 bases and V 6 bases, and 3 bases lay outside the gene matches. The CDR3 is CASRRGGNTEAFF. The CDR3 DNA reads TGTGCCAGCAGGAGAGGGGGCAACACTGAAGCTTTCTTT.

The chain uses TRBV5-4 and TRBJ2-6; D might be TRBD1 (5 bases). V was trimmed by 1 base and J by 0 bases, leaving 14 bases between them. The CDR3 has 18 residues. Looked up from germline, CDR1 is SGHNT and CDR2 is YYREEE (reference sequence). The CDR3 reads CASSLSNFGASGANVLTF. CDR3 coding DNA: TGTGCCAGCAGCTTGTCTAACTTTGGGGCCTCTGGGGCCAACGTCCTGACTTTC.

CDR3 DNA sequence: TGTGCCAGCAGCCAAGTCTCGCTAGCGGGGGGCACAGATACGCAGTATTTT. Translating it yields CASSQVSLAGGTDTQYF. The J gene is TRBJ2-3, the V gene TRBV4-2; 10 bases align to TRBD2. J lost 1 base, V lost 1 base, and 5 bases had no gene match. Looked up from germline, CDR1 is LGHNA and CDR2 is YNFKEQ. This CDR3 contains 17 residues.

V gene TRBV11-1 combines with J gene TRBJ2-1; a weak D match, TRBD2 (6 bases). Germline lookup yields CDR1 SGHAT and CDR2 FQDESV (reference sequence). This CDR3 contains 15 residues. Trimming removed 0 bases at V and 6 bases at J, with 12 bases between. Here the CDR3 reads CASSLANGRGNEQFF. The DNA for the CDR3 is TGTGCCAGCAGCTTAGCAAACGGGAGAGGCAATGAGCAGTTCTTC.

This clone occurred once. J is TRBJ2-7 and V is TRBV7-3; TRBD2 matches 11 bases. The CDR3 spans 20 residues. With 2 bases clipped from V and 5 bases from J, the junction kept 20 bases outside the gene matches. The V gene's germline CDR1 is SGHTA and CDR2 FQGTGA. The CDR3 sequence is CASSLVAGGTIQRRAHEQYF. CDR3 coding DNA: TGTGCCAGCAGCTTAGTAGCGGGAGGGACAATACAACGTCGCGCTCACGAGCAGTACTTC. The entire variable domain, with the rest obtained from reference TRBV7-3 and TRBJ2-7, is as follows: GAGVSQTPSNKVTEKGKYVELRCDPISGHTALYWYRQSLGQGPEFLIYFQGTGAADDSGLPNDRFFAVRPEGSVSTLKIQRTERGDSAVYLCASSLVAGGTIQRRAHEQYFGPGTRLTVT.